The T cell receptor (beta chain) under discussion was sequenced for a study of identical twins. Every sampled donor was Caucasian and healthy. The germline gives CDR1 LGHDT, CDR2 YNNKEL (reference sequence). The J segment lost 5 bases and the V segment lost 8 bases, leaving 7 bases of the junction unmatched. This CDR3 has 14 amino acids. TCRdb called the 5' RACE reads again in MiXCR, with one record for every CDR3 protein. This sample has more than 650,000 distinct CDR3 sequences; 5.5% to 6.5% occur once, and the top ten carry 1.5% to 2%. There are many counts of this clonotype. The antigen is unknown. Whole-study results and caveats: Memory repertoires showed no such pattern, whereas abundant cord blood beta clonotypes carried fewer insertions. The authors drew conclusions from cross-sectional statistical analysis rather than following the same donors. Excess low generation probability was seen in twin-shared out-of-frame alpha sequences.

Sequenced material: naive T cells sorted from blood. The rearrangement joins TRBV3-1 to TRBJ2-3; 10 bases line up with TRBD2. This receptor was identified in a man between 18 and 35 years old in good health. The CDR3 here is CASQREGGVDTQYF. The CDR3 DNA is TGTGCCAGCCAGCGGGAGGGCGGGGTAGATACGCAGTATTTT.